These 5 T cell receptor beta chains were sequenced from one sample in a study of blood T cell repertoires in COVID-19. Only in-frame clones appear in the TCRdb table, and some are missing; sequencing was by immunoSEQ multiplex PCR. This table has approximately 170,000 clones, 74% appearing once. Sequenced: peripheral blood. The receptors here all came from a woman older than 75 with acute or convalescent COVID-19.

The chain carries TRBV19 and TRBJ2-1, with 10 bases lining up with TRBD2. The CDR3 totals 16 residues. Trimming removed 5 bases from V and 5 bases from J; junction bases left unmatched: 9. Germline V gives CDR1 LNHDA, CDR2 SQIVND (reference sequence). The CDR3 region is CASSVGTSGINNEQFF. CDR3 DNA: TGTGCCAGTAGTGTAGGAACTAGCGGGATAAACAATGAGCAGTTCTTC.

This chain links TRBV2 with TRBJ2-1; D possibly corresponds to TRBD1 (6 bases). The CDR3 length is 12 residues. The ends were cut back, 10 bases at V and 2 bases at J, with 9 bases in the middle. The germline CDR1 and CDR2 sequences are SNHLY and FYNNEI. CDR3 nucleotide sequence: TGTGCCACACAGGGTACCTACAATGAGCAGTTCTTC. It is translated as CATQGTYNEQFF.

The chain has TRBV11-1 and TRBJ1-1; D unresolved. The V gene's germline CDR1 is SGHAT and CDR2 FQDESV (reference sequence). V was cut by 5 bases and J by 5 bases, with 15 bases left in between. CDR3 length equals 14 residues. DNA for the CDR3: TGTGCCAGCAGCCAGGCCTATACGGGGACTGAAGCTTTCTTT. Amino acids: CASSQAYTGTEAFF.

This chain uses TRBV7-9 with TRBJ2-7, with D tentatively TRBD2 (5 bases). The CDR3 sequence is 15 residues long. Germline V gene data show CDR1 as SEHNR and CDR2 as FQNEAQ (reference sequence). V was cut by 6 bases and J by 0 bases, with 15 bases left in between. The CDR3 DNA is TGTGCCAGCAGGGACCGGGATTTGAGCTCCTACGAGCAGTACTTC. It translates to CASRDRDLSSYEQYF.

The rearrangement links TRBV24-1 to TRBJ1-1; D is perhaps TRBD1 (6 bases). Germline lookup yields CDR1 KGHDR and CDR2 SFDVKD. CDR3 size: 13 residues. The V end was cut by 3 bases, the J end by 4 bases, with 8 bases between. CDR3 in amino acids: CATSDPDSTEAFF. CDR3 in DNA: TGTGCCACCAGTGATCCGGACAGCACTGAAGCTTTCTTT.